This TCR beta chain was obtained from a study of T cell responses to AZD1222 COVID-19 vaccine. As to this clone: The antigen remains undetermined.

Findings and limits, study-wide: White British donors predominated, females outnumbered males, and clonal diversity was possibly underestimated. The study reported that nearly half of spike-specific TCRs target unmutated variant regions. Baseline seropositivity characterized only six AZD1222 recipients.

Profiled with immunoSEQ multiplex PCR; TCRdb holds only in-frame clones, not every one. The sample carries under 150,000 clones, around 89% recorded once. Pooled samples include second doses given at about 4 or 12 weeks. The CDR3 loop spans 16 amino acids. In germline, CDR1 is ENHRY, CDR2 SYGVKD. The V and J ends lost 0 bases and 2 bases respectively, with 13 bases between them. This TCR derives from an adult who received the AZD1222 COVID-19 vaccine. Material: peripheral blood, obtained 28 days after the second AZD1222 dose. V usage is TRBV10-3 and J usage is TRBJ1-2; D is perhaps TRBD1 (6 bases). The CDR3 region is CAISESTSGGNYGYTF. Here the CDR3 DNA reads TGTGCCATCAGTGAGTCGACATCGGGGGGCAACTATGGCTACACCTTC.